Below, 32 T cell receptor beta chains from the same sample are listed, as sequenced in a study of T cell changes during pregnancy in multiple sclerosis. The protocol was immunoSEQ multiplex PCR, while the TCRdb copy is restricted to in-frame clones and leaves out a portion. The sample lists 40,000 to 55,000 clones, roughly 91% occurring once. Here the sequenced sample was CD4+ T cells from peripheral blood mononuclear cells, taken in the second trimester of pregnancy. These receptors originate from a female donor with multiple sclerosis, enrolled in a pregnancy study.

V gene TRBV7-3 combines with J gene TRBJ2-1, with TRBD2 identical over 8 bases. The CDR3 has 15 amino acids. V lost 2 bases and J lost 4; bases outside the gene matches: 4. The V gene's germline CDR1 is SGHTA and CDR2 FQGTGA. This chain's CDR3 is CASSLSAGAYNEQFF. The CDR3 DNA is TGTGCCAGCAGCTTATCAGCGGGAGCTTACAATGAGCAGTTCTTC.

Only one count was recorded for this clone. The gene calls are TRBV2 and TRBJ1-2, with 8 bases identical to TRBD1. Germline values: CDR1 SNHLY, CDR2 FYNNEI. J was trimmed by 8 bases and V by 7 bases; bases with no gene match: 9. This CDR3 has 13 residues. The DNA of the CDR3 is TGTGCCAGCACCCGGACAGGGCCGGACGGCTACACCTTC. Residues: CASTRTGPDGYTF.

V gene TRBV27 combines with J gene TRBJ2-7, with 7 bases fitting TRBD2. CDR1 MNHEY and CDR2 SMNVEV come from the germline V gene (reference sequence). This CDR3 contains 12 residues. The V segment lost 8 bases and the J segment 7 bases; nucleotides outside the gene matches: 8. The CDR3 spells CASGAGFGEQYF. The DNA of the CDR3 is TGTGCCAGCGGAGCGGGGTTTGGAGAGCAGTACTTC.

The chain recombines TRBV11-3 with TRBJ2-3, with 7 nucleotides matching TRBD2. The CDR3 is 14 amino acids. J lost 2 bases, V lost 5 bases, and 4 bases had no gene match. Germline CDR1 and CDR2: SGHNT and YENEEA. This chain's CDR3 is CASSLRGVTDTQYF. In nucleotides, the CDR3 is TGTGCCAGCAGCCTCCGGGGGGTCACAGATACGCAGTATTTT.

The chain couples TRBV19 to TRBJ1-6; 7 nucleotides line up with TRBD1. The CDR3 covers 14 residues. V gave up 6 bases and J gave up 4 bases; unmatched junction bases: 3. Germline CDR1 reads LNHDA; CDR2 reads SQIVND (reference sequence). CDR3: CASRMGQYNSPLHF. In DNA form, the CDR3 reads TGTGCCAGTAGAATGGGACAGTATAATTCACCCCTCCACTTT.

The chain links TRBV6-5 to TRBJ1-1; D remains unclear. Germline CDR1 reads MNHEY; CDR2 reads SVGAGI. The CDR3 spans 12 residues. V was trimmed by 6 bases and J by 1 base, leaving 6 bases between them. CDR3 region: CASRRANTEAFF. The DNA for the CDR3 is TGTGCCAGCAGGAGGGCGAACACTGAAGCTTTCTTT.

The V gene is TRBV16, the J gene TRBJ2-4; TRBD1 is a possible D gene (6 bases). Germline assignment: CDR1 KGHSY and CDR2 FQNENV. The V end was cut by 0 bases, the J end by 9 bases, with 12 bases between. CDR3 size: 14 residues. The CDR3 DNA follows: TGTGCCAGCAGCCAATCGAGACAGGCCCTCATTCAGTACTTC. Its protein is CASSQSRQALIQYF. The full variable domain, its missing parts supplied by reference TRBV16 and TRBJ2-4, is GEEVAQTPKHLVRGEGQKAKLYCAPIKGHSYVFWYQQVLKNEFKFLISFQNENVFDETGMPKERFSAKCLPNSPCSLEIQATKLEDSAVYFCASSQSRQALIQYFGAGTRLSVL.

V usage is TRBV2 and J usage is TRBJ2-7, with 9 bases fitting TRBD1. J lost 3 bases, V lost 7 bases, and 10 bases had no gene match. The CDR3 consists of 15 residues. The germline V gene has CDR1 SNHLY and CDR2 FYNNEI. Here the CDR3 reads CASMYGGQGIYEQYF. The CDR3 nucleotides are TGTGCCAGCATGTACGGGGGACAGGGTATCTACGAGCAGTACTTC.

The CDR3, as DNA: TGTGCCAGCAGTTACTCTGGAGAGTCAGCTTTCTTT. Encoded protein: CASSYSGESAFF. The rearrangement uses TRBV6-5 and TRBJ1-1; no definite D call. This CDR3 contains 12 residues. Germline assignment: CDR1 MNHEY and CDR2 SVGAGI. The V end was cut by 0 bases, the J end by 10 bases, with 9 bases between.

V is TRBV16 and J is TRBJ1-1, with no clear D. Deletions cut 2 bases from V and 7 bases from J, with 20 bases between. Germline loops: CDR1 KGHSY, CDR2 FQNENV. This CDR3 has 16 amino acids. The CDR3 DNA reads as TGTGCCAGCAGCCAAACCTCAAACGGGATAAACCGTGAAGCTTTCTTT. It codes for CASSQTSNGINREAFF.

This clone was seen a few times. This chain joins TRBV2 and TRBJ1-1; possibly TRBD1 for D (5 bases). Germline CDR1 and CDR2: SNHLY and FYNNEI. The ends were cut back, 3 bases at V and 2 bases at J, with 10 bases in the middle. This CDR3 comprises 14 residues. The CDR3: CASSENRFNTEAFF. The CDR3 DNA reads TGTGCCAGCAGTGAGAACAGGTTCAACACTGAAGCTTTCTTT.

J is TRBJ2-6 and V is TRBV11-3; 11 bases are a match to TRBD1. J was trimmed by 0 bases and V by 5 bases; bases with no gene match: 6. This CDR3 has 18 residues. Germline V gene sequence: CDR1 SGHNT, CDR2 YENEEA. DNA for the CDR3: TGTGCCAGCAGCCCAGGGACAGGGGGGTCCTCTGGGGCCAACGTCCTGACTTTC. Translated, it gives CASSPGTGGSSGANVLTF.

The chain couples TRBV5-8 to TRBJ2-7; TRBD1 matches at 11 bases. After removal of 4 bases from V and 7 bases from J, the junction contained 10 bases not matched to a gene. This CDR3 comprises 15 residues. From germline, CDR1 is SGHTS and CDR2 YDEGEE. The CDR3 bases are TGTGCCAGCAGCACTCCGGGACAGGGGGTTCGGGAGCAGTACTTC. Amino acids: CASSTPGQGVREQYF. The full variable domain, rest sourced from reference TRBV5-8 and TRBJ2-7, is EAGVTQSPTHLIKTRGQQATLRCSPISGHTSVYWYQQALGLGLQFLLWYDEGEERNRGNFPPRFSGRQFPNYSSELNVNALELEDSALYLCASSTPGQGVREQYFGPGTRLTVT.

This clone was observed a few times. CDR3 residues: CASSQEDGGAGNTEAFF. CDR3 DNA sequence: TGCGCCAGCAGCCAAGAAGATGGGGGGGCAGGGAACACTGAAGCTTTCTTT. The chain carries TRBV4-1 and TRBJ1-1, with a tentative D call TRBD1 (6 bases). This CDR3 has 17 residues. V shed 0 bases and J shed 1 base, with 15 bases lying between them. CDR1 is MGHRA, CDR2 YSYEKL, per germline.

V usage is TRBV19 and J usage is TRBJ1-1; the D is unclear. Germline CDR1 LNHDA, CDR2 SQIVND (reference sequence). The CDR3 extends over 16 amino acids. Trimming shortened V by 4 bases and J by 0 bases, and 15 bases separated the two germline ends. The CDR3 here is CASSTVRLLMNTEAFF. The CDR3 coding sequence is TGTGCCAGTAGTACCGTCAGGCTGTTAATGAACACTGAAGCTTTCTTT.

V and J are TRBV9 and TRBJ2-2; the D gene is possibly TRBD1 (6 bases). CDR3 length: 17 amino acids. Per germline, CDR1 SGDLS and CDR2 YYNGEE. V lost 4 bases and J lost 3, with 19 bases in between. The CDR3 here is CASSSQGWLADTGELFF. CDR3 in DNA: TGTGCCAGCAGCTCCCAGGGGTGGCTCGCGGACACCGGGGAGCTGTTTTTT.

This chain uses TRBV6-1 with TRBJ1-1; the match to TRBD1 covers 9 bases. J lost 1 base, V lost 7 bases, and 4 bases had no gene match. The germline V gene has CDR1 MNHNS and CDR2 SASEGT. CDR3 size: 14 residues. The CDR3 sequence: CASKETGGNTEAFF. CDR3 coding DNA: TGTGCCAGCAAGGAGACAGGGGGGAACACTGAAGCTTTCTTT.

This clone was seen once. The CDR3 DNA sequence: TGTGCCAGCAGTGAAGGGGACAGGGTCCGGGTCTTGGAGACCCAGTACTTC. Translated: CASSEGDRVRVLETQYF. The chain uses TRBV6-1 and TRBJ2-5, with 9 bases aligning to TRBD1. The CDR3 is 17 amino acids. Germline loops: CDR1 MNHNS, CDR2 SASEGT. V gave up 1 base and J gave up 5 bases; unmatched junction bases: 11.

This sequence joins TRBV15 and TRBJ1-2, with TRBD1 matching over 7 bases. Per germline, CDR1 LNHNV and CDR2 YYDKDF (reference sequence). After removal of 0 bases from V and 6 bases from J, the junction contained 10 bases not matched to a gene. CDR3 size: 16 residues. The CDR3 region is CATSREIVDRVNGYTF. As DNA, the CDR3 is TGTGCCACCAGCAGAGAAATAGTCGACAGGGTTAATGGCTACACCTTC.

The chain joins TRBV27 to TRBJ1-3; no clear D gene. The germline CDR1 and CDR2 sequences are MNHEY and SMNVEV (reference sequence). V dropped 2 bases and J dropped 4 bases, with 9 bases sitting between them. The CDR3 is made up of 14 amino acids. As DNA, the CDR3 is TGTGCCAGCAGTTTACGGGGTTCCGGAAACACCATATATTTT. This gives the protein CASSLRGSGNTIYF.

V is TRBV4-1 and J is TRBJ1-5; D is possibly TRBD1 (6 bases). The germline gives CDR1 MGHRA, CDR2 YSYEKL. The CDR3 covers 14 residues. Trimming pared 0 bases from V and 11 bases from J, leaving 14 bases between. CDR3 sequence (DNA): TGCGCCAGCAGCCAAGAGTATCGGGACACCACCCAGCATTTT. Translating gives CASSQEYRDTTQHF.

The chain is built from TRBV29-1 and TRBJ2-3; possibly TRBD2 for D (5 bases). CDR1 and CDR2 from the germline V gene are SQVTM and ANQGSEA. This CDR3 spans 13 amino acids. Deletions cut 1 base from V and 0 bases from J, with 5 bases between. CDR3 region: CSVEGLSTDTQYF. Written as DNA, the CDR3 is TGCAGCGTTGAAGGACTAAGCACAGATACGCAGTATTTT.

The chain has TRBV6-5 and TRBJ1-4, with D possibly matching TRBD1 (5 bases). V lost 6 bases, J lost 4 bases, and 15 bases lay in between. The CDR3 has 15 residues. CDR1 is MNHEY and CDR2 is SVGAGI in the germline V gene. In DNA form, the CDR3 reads TGTGCCAGCAGCCTTGGGACCGGGGGTAATGAAAAACTGTTTTTT. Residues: CASSLGTGGNEKLFF.

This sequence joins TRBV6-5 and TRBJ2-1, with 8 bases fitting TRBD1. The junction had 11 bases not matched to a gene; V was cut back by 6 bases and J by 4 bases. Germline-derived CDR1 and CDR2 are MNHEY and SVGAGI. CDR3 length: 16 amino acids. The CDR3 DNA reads TGTGCCAGCAGCTACCTCAGGGGGCCGAGGTACAATGAGCAGTTCTTC. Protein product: CASSYLRGPRYNEQFF.

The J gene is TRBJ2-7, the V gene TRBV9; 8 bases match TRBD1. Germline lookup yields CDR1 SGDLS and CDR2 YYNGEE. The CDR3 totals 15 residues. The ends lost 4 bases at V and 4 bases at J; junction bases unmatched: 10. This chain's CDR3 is CASSPTGTGPYEQYF. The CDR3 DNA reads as TGTGCCAGCAGCCCAACCGGGACAGGACCTTACGAGCAGTACTTC.

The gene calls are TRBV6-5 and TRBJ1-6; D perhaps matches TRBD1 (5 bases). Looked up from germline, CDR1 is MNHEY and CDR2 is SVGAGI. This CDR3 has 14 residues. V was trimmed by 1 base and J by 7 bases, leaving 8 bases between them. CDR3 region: CASSYLQGNSPLHF. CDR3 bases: TGTGCCAGCAGTTACTTGCAGGGAAATTCACCCCTCCACTTT.

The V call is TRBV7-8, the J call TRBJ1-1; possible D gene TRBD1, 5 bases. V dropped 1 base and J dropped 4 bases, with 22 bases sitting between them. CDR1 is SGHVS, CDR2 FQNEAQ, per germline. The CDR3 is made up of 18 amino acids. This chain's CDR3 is CASSLEGLLLQGGTEAFF. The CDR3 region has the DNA TGTGCCAGCAGCTTAGAGGGGCTCCTTCTCCAGGGAGGCACTGAAGCTTTCTTT.

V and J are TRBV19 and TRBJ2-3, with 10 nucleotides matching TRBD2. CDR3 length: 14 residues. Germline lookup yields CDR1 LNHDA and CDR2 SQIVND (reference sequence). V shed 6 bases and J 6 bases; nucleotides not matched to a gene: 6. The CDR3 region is CASRSGGAEDTQYF. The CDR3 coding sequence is TGTGCCAGTAGGAGCGGGGGGGCAGAGGATACGCAGTATTTT.

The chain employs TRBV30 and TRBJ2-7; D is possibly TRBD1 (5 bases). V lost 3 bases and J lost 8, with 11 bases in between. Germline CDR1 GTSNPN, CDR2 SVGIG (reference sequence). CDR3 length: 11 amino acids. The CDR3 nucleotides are TGTGCCTGGAGCGTACAGGCTAAGCAGTACTTC. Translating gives CAWSVQAKQYF.

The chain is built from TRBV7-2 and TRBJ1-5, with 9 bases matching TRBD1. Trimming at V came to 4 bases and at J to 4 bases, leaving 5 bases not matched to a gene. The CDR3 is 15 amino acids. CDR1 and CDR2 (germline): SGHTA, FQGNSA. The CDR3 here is CASSYTGQGNQPQHF. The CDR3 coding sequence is TGTGCCAGCAGCTACACCGGACAGGGGAATCAGCCCCAGCATTTT.

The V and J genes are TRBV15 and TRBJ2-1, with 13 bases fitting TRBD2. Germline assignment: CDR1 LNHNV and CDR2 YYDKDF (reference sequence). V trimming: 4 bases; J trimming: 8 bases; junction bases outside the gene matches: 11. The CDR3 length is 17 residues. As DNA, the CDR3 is TGTGCCACCAGCACCGGACTAGCGGGGGTGCTTTCGGATGAGCAGTTCTTC. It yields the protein CATSTGLAGVLSDEQFF.

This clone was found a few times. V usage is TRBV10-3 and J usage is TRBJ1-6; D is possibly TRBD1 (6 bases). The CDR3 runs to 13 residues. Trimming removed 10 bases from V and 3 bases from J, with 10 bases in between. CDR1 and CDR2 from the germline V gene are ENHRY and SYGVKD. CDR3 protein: CATQDSYNSPLHF. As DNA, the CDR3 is TGTGCCACCCAGGACAGCTATAATTCACCCCTCCACTTT.